This T cell receptor (beta chain) emerged from a study of cytomegalovirus exposure and HLA in healthy donors. Notes on this clone: The antigen is undetermined.

Study conclusions and caveats: Rarity held for most TCR sequences, but there were some public TCRs that occurred in many donors. Cytomegalovirus association was listed for approximately 160 TCR beta chains.

The PCR employed 60 Vbeta primers together with 13 Jbeta primers. TCRdb's table, derived via immunoSEQ multiplex PCR, lists solely in-frame clones and lacks some. Altogether about 160,000 clones are present, approximately 80% being singletons, with the ten largest covering roughly 3.5%. Trimming took 2 bases from V and 5 from J; bases not matched to a gene: 9. In germline, CDR1 is SGHDN, CDR2 FVKESK. This CDR3 spans 17 amino acids. Sequencing was performed on PBMCs. The J gene is TRBJ2-2, the V gene TRBV14, with 9 bases matching TRBD1. The TCR sequence derives from a man aged 30 to 45 in good health and CMV-seropositive. CDR3 loop: CASSQLPGQGRTGELFF. DNA for the CDR3: TGTGCCAGCAGCCAACTTCCGGGACAGGGAAGGACCGGGGAGCTGTTTTTT. Combining the CDR3 with reference TRBV14 and TRBJ2-2 gives the whole variable domain EAGVTQFPSHSVIEKGQTVTLRCDPISGHDNLYWYRRVMGKEIKFLLHFVKESKQDESGMPNNRFLAERTGGTYSTLKVQPAELEDSGVYFCASSQLPGQGRTGELFFGEGSRLTVL.